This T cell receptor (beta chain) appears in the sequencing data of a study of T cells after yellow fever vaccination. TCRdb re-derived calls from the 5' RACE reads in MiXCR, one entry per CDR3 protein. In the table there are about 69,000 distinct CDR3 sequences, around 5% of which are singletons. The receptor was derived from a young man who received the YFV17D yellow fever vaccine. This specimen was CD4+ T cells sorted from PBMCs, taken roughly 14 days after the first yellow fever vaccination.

The DNA for the CDR3 is TGCGCCAGCACCTGGACAGCCCCATTTGAGACCCAGTACTTC. Protein: CASTWTAPFETQYF. This chain connects TRBV5-1 to TRBJ2-5; a possible D gene is TRBD1 (6 bases). The length of the CDR3 is 14 residues. Trimming left V 6 bases short and J 5 bases short, with 17 bases between. Germline V gives CDR1 SGHRS, CDR2 YFSETQ.